The clone carrying this TCR beta chain was recorded a few times. Its antigen is unknown. The sample comes from a study of blood T cells in healthy people across ages. A second PCR of roughly 7 to 11 cycles used a sample-barcoded 5' primer and a J-beta primer mix. Using its own MiXCR run on the 5' RACE reads, TCRdb lists one record per CDR3 protein. The data hold approximately 360,000 distinct CDR3 sequences, with over 45% observed a single time. Every sample had a minimum of 6 million PBMCs isolated. Findings and limits, study-wide: More naive CD4+ cells and higher diversity marked long-lived donors relative to aged donors. Expanded clonotype shifts may have been confounded, as the donors had an unknown CMV status. Getting older went along with TCR beta diversity per million T cells dropping roughly linearly.

Trimming took off 5 bases at V and 0 bases at J, with 14 bases between the two ends. CDR1 and CDR2 from the germline V gene are SGHRS and YFSETQ. This CDR3 is built from 15 residues. The receptor was derived from a man aged 55 to 69 in good health. The rearrangement uses TRBV5-1 and TRBJ2-5, with D hard to call. The specimen sequenced was blood. The CDR3 loop is CASRRTGPYQETQYF. The DNA for the CDR3 is TGCGCCAGCAGAAGAACTGGACCGTACCAAGAGACCCAGTACTTC.